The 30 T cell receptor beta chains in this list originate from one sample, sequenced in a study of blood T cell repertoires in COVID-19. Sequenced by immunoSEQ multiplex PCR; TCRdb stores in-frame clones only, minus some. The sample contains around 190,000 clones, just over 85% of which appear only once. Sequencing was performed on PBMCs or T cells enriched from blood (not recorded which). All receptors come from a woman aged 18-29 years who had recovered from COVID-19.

This CDR3 is CAWRQGALTEAFF. CDR3 DNA sequence: TGTGCCTGGAGACAGGGGGCGTTGACTGAAGCTTTCTTT. The chain links TRBV30 to TRBJ1-1; 9 nucleotides match TRBD1. V lost 3 bases to trimming and J lost 5 bases; unmatched junction nucleotides: 4. This CDR3 region has 13 residues. The germline V gene has CDR1 GTSNPN and CDR2 SVGIG (reference sequence).

The CDR3 DNA reads TGTGCCAGCAGTGAAGTAGGGTCGGGGGTTGGCTATGGCTACACCTTC. This sequence encodes CASSEVGSGVGYGYTF. The chain combines TRBV6-1 with TRBJ1-2, with D maybe TRBD1 (5 bases). This CDR3 comprises 16 residues. Deletions cut 1 base from V and 4 bases from J, with 16 bases between. In germline, CDR1 is MNHNS, CDR2 SASEGT.

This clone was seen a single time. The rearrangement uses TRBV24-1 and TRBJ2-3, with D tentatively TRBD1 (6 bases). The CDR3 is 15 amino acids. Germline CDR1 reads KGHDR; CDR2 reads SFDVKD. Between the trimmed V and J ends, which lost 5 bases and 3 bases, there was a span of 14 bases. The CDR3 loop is CATSVRITGTDTQYF. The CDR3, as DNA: TGTGCCACCAGTGTAAGGATAACAGGGACAGATACGCAGTATTTT.

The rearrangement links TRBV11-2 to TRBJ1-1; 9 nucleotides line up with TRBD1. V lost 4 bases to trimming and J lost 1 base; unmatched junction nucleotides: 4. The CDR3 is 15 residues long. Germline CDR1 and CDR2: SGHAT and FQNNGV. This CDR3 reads CASSSGTGWNTEAFF. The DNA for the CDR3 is TGTGCCAGCAGCTCCGGGACAGGGTGGAACACTGAAGCTTTCTTT.

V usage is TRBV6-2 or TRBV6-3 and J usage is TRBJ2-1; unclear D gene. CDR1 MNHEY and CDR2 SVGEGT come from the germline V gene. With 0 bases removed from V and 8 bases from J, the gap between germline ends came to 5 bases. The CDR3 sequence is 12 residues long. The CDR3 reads CASSYSGDEQFF. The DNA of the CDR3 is TGTGCCAGCAGTTACTCGGGCGATGAGCAGTTCTTC.

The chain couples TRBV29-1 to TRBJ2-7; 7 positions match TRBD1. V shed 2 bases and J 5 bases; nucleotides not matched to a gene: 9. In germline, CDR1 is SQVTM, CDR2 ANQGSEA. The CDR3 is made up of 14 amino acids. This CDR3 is CSVEYRQGFHEQYF. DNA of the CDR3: TGCAGCGTTGAATATAGACAGGGATTCCACGAGCAGTACTTC.

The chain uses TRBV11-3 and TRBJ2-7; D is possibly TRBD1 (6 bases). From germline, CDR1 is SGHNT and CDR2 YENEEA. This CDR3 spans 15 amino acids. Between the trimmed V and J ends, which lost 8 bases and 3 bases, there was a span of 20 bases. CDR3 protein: CASSPPGAPFYEQYF. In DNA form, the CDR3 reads TGTGCCAGCTCCCCCCCAGGGGCGCCATTCTACGAGCAGTACTTC.

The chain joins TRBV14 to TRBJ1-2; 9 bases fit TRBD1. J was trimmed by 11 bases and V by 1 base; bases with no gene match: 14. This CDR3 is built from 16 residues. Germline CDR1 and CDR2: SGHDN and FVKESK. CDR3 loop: CASSQASTLGTGKYTF. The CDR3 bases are TGTGCCAGCAGCCAAGCCAGCACTCTGGGGACAGGGAAATACACCTTC.

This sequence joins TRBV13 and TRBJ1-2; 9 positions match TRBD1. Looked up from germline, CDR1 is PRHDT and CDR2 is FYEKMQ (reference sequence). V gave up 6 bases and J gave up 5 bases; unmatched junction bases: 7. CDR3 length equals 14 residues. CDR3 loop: CASRRGQGRYGYTF. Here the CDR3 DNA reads TGTGCCAGCAGACGAGGACAGGGGAGATATGGCTACACCTTC.

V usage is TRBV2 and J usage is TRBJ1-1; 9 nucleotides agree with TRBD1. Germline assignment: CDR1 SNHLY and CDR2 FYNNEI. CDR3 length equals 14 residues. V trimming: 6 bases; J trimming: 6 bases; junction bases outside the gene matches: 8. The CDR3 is CASRGGQGNAEAFF. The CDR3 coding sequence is TGTGCCAGCAGAGGGGGACAGGGCAATGCTGAAGCTTTCTTT.

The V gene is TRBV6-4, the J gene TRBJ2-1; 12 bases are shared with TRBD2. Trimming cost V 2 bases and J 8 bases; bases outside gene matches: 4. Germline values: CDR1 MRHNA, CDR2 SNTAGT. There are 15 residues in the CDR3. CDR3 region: CASSDGLAGGDEQFF. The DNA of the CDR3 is TGTGCCAGCAGTGACGGGCTAGCGGGAGGGGATGAGCAGTTCTTC.

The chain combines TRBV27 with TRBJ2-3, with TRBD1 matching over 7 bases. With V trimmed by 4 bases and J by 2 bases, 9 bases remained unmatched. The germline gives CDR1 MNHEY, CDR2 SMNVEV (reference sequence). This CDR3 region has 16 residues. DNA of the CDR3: TGTGCCAGCAGTTCGAAAGGACAGGCGATCACAGATACGCAGTATTTT. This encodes CASSSKGQAITDTQYF.

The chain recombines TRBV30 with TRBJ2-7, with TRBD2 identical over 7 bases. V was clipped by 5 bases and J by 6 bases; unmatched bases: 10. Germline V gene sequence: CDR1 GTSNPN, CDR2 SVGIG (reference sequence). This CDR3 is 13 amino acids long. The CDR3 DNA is TGTGCCTGGTCCAGGACTAGTGGGCGCGAGCAGTACTTC. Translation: CAWSRTSGREQYF.

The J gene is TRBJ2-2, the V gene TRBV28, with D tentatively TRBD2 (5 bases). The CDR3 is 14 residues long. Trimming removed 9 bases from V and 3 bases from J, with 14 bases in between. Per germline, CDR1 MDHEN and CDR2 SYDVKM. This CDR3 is CASPPPGDTGELFF. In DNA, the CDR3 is TGTGCCAGTCCGCCCCCCGGGGACACCGGGGAGCTGTTTTTT.

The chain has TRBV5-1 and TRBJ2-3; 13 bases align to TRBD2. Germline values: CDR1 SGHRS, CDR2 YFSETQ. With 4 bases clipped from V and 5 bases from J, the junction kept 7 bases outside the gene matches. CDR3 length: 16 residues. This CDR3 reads CASSRGLAGEVDTQYF. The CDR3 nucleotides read TGCGCCAGCAGCCGAGGACTAGCGGGAGAGGTAGATACGCAGTATTTT.

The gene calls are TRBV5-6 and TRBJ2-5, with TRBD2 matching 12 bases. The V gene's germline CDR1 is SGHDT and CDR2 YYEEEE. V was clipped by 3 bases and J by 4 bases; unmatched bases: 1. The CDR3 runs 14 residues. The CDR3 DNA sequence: TGTGCCAGCAGCTCGACTAGCGGGGGAGAGACCCAGTACTTC. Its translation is CASSSTSGGETQYF.

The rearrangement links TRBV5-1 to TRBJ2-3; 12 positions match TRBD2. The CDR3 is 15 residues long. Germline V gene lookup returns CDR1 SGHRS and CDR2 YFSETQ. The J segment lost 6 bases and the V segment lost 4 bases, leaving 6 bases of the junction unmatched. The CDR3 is CASSQTSGRGDTQYF. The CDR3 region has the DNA TGCGCCAGCAGCCAGACTAGCGGGAGAGGGGATACGCAGTATTTT.

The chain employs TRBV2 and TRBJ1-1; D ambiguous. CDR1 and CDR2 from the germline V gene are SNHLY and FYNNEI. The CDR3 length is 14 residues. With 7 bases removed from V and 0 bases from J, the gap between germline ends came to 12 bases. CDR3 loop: CASNPHRMNTEAFF. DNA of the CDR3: TGTGCCAGCAATCCACACCGCATGAACACTGAAGCTTTCTTT.

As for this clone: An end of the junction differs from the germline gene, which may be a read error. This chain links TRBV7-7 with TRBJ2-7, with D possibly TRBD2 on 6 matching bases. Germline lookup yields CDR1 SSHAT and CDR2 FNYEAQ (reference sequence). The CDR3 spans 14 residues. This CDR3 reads CASSAGTGSYEQYF. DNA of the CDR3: TGTGCTAGCAGCGCCGGGACTGGCTCCTACGAGCAGTACTTC. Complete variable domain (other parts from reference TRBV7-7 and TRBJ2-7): GAGVSQSPRYKVTKRGQDVTLRCDPISSHATLYWYQQALGQGPEFLTYFNYEAQPDKSGLPSDRFSAERPEGSISTLTIQRTEQRDSAMYRCASSAGTGSYEQYFGPGTRLTVT.

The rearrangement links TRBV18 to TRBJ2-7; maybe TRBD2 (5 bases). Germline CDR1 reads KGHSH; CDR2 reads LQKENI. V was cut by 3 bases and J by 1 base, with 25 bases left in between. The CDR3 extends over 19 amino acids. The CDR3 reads CASSPSRSPGGLGSYEQYF. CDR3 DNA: TGTGCCAGCTCACCCTCAAGGTCACCCGGAGGATTGGGATCCTACGAGCAGTACTTC.

This chain's CDR3 is CASSLGTIGGSLGYGYTF. CDR3 sequence (DNA): TGTGCCAGCAGCTTAGGTACAATTGGCGGGTCATTAGGTTATGGCTACACCTTC. This chain joins TRBV7-8 and TRBJ1-2; D unresolved. The CDR3 spans 18 residues. With 1 base removed from V and 5 bases from J, the gap between germline ends came to 23 bases. Looked up from germline, CDR1 is SGHVS and CDR2 is FQNEAQ.

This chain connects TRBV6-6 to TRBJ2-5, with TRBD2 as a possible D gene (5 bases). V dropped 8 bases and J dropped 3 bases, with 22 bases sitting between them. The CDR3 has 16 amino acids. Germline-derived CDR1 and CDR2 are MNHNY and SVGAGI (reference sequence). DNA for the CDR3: TGTGCCAGCCTTAGTACGAGCGGCCAAGCGGAAGAGACCCAGTACTTC. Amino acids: CASLSTSGQAEETQYF.

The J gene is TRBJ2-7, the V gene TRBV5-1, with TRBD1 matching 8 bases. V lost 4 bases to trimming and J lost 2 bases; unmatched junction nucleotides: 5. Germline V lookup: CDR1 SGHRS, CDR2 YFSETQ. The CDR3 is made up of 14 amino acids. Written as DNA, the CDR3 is TGCGCCAGCAGCATACTGGACAGGGCCTACGAGCAGTACTTC. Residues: CASSILDRAYEQYF.

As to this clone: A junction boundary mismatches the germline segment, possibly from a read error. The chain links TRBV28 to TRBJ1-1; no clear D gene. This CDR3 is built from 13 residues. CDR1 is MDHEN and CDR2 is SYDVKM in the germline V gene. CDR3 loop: CASSLAGNAEAFF. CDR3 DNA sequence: TGTGCCAGCAGTTTGGCGGGGAACGCTGAAGCTTTCTTT.

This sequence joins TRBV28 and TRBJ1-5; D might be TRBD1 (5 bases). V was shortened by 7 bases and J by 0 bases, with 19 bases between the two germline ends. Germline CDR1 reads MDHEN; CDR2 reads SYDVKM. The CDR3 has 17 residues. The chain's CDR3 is CASTPGRVHYSNQPQHF. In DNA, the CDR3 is TGTGCCAGCACCCCCGGCAGGGTCCACTATAGCAATCAGCCCCAGCATTTT.

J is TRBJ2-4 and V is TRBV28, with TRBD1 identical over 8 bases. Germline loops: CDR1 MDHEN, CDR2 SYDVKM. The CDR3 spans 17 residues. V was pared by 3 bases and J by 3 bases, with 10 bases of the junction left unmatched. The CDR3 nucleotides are TGTGCCAGCAGTTTCGGGACAGGAGATTTTGTCAAAAACATTCAGTACTTC. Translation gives CASSFGTGDFVKNIQYF.

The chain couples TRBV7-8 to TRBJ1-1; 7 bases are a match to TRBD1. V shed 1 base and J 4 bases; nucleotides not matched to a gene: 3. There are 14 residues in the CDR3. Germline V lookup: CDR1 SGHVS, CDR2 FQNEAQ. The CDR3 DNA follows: TGTGCCAGCAGCTTAGGGCAGGGGGTCACTGAAGCTTTCTTT. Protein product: CASSLGQGVTEAFF.

The CDR3 nucleotides are TGTGCCAGCAGCCCAGGGGTGGCACCGCGGGGCTACACCTTC. Amino acids: CASSPGVAPRGYTF. The gene calls are TRBV28 and TRBJ1-2; a weak D match, TRBD1 (6 bases). Germline values: CDR1 MDHEN, CDR2 SYDVKM. The V end was cut by 6 bases, the J end by 8 bases, with 19 bases between. The CDR3 consists of 14 residues.

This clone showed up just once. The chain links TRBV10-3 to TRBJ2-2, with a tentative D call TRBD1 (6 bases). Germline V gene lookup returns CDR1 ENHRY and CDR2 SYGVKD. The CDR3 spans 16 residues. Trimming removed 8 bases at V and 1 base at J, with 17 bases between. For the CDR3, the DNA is TGTGCCATCTCCCTACAGGGAGCTATGAACACCGGGGAGCTGTTTTTT. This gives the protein CAISLQGAMNTGELFF.

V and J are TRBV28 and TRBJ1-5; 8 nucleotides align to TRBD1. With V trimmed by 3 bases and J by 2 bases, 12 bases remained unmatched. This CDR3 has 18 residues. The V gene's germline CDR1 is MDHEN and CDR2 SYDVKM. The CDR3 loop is CASSFWQGASLGNQPQHF. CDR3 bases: TGTGCCAGCAGTTTCTGGCAGGGGGCGTCTCTTGGCAATCAGCCCCAGCATTTT.